These T cell receptor beta chains were read from a single sample in a study of T-cell reconstitution after alpha-beta-depleted transplantation in children. TCRdb re-analysed the PCR reads in MiXCR, keeping a single row per CDR3 protein. The table lists about 540,000 distinct CDR3 sequences, roughly 27% of them singletons, with 36% in the top ten. Sequences were derived from PBMCs, sampled before TCRalphabeta/CD19-depleted stem cell transplant. These receptor sequences come from a boy in the first two years of life with Wiskott-Aldrich syndrome, due to receive a stem cell transplant. The CDR3 runs from the conserved cysteine through the conserved F or W. A D gene is named only where the DNA matches it firmly. Size tells how often a clone was seen (once, few, many) or the class of an expanded clone, and some rows leave it out.

j_gene	abundance	d_gene	len	v_gene	CDR3aa	CDR3nt
TRBJ2-2	few	TRBD2	16	TRBV5-1	CASSFPSGRNPGELFF	TGCGCCAGCAGCTTCCCTAGCGGGAGAAACCCCGGGGAGCTGTTTTTT
TRBJ2-7	-	TRBD2	14	TRBV7-2	CASSLRVGGGEQYF	TGTGCCAGCAGCCTCCGGGTGGGCGGGGGCGAGCAGTACTTC
TRBJ2-1	few	TRBD1	16	TRBV5-1	CASSFGGTGGAHEQFF	TGCGCCAGCAGCTTTGGTGGTACAGGGGGCGCGCATGAGCAGTTCTTC
TRBJ2-1	-	-	17	TRBV12-3/TRBV12-4	CASSLRGRLAGFDEQFF	TGTGCCAGCAGTTTAAGGGGGAGGCTGGCGGGGTTCGATGAGCAGTTCTTC
TRBJ2-7	few	-	15	TRBV5-1	CASSLDPGGVYEQYF	TGCGCCAGCAGCTTGGATCCAGGGGGGGTCTACGAGCAGTACTTC
TRBJ2-2	-	TRBD2	14	TRBV5-1	CASSLAGVAGELFF	TGCGCCAGCAGTTTAGCGGGAGTGGCCGGGGAGCTGTTTTTT
TRBJ1-2	many	TRBD1	15	TRBV10-3	CAITSDRAYNYGYTF	TGTGCCATCACCTCGGACAGGGCCTATAACTATGGCTACACCTTC
TRBJ2-5	few	-	15	TRBV11-1	CASSLASSSAETQYF	TGTGCCAGCAGCTTAGCGTCGTCTAGCGCTGAGACCCAGTACTTC
TRBJ2-5	-	-	15	TRBV6-1	CASSPGGARGETQYF	TGTGCCAGCAGCCCTGGGGGGGCGAGGGGAGAGACCCAGTACTTC
TRBJ2-7	-	-	15	TRBV6-1	CASRGLGQGSHEQYF	TGTGCCAGCAGGGGCCTCGGCCAGGGGAGCCACGAGCAGTACTTC
TRBJ1-5	few	-	14	TRBV6-5	CASSSFVGGQPQHF	TGTGCCAGCAGTTCCTTTGTTGGCGGACAGCCCCAGCATTTT
TRBJ1-2	-	-	16	TRBV20-1	CSARGAPTGYGYGYTF	TGCAGTGCTAGAGGGGCCCCTACAGGGTATGGGTATGGCTACACCTTC
TRBJ2-3	-	-	17	TRBV21-1	CASSKEGKRGKPDAQYF	TGTGCCAGCAGCAAAGAAGGGAAGCGGGGTAAGCCGGATGCGCAGTATTTT
TRBJ2-1	-	TRBD2	15	TRBV4-1	CASSPLGLAGNEQFF	TGCGCCAGCAGCCCCCTTGGACTAGCGGGAAATGAGCAGTTCTTC
TRBJ1-2	few	-	14	TRBV14	CASSQDGRNYGYTF	TGTGCCAGCAGCCAAGATGGACGTAACTATGGCTACACCTTC
TRBJ2-5	few	-	13	TRBV29-1	CSAGWGRGETQYF	TGCAGCGCCGGGTGGGGGCGGGGGGAGACCCAGTACTTC
TRBJ2-5	-	TRBD2	15	TRBV5-1	CASSLVIAGKETQYF	TGCGCCAGCAGCTTGGTGATAGCGGGAAAAGAGACCCAGTACTTC
TRBJ2-7	-	-	13	TRBV12-3/TRBV12-4	CASTLGTQLLQYF	TGTGCCAGCACCTTGGGGACACAACTCCTGCAGTACTTC
TRBJ1-2	-	-	11	TRBV6-2/TRBV6-3	CATQRGDGYTF	TGTGCCACCCAGAGAGGAGATGGCTACACCTTC
TRBJ2-3	-	TRBD2	20	TRBV7-6	CASSLSGLAGSISYTDTQYF	TGTGCCAGCAGCCTGAGCGGACTAGCGGGGTCGATCTCTTACACAGATACGCAGTATTTT
TRBJ1-5	few	-	16	TRBV29-1	CSPFPPDSYSNQPQHF	TGCAGCCCCTTCCCGCCGGACAGCTATAGCAATCAGCCCCAGCATTTT
TRBJ2-1	few	-	13	TRBV5-1	CASSLLWASEQFF	TGCGCCAGCAGCTTGTTATGGGCGAGTGAGCAGTTCTTC
TRBJ2-3	-	TRBD2	16	TRBV20-1	CSASGPAGDWRDTQYF	TGCAGTGCTAGCGGCCCAGCGGGAGATTGGCGAGATACGCAGTATTTT
TRBJ2-5	-	-	17	TRBV3-1	CASSQDRAGWRKETQYF	TGTGCCAGCAGCCAAGATAGGGCAGGGTGGAGAAAAGAGACCCAGTACTTC
TRBJ1-3	few	TRBD1	16	TRBV12-3/TRBV12-4	CASSFSGTGGGNTIYF	TGTGCCAGCAGTTTCAGCGGGACAGGGGGCGGAAACACCATATATTTT
TRBJ2-1	few	-	15	TRBV11-2	CASSPRGGVDNEQFF	TGTGCCAGCAGCCCTAGAGGGGGAGTCGACAATGAGCAGTTCTTC
TRBJ2-1	few	-	14	TRBV4-2	CASSQDKGGGEQFF	TGTGCCAGCAGCCAAGATAAAGGCGGTGGTGAGCAGTTCTTC
TRBJ2-1	few	TRBD2	15	TRBV7-9	CASSLGLTGRNEQFF	TGTGCCAGCAGCTTGGGACTAACGGGTCGCAATGAGCAGTTCTTC
TRBJ2-4	-	-	12	TRBV2	CAIRKSKNIQYF	TGTGCCATCCGGAAGTCCAAAAACATTCAGTACTTC
TRBJ2-3	few	-	14	TRBV5-1	CASSTLVNTDTQYF	TGCGCCAGCAGCACACTAGTAAACACAGATACGCAGTATTTT
TRBJ2-1	-	TRBD2	16	TRBV3-1	CASSQTSGGSYNEQFF	TGTGCCAGCAGCCAGACTAGCGGAGGTTCCTACAATGAGCAGTTCTTC
TRBJ1-4	few	-	14	TRBV6-5	CASSWGGTNEKLFF	TGTGCCAGCAGTTGGGGGGGAACTAATGAAAAACTGTTTTTT
TRBJ1-1	-	TRBD1	15	TRBV5-1	CASSLVRDRGDDAFF	TGCGCCAGCAGCTTGGTCCGGGACAGGGGAGATGACGCTTTCTTT
TRBJ2-1	-	TRBD2	20	TRBV5-1	CASSAMGLAGGPRSYNEQFF	TGCGCCAGCAGCGCTATGGGACTAGCGGGAGGGCCTCGATCCTACAATGAGCAGTTCTTC
TRBJ1-2	few	-	13	TRBV27	CASSLAAGFRNTF	TGTGCCAGCAGTTTAGCGGCAGGGTTCCGTAACACCTTC
TRBJ2-1	-	-	15	TRBV5-6	CASSPVRAGYNEQFF	TGTGCCAGCAGCCCGGTCAGAGCGGGCTACAATGAGCAGTTCTTC
TRBJ1-5	few	TRBD1	14	TRBV20-1	CSASATGLNQPQHF	TGCAGTGCTAGCGCGACAGGGCTTAATCAGCCCCAGCATTTT
TRBJ2-5	few	TRBD2	16	TRBV2	CASVGGSGRGQETQYF	TGTGCCAGTGTCGGGGGTAGCGGGAGAGGCCAAGAGACCCAGTACTTC
TRBJ2-2	few	-	17	TRBV9	CASSISHGTTNTGELFF	TGTGCCAGCAGCATATCTCATGGGACGACAAACACCGGGGAGCTGTTTTTT
TRBJ2-2	few	-	15	TRBV27	CASSLIPRNTGELFF	TGTGCCAGCAGTTTAATTCCCCGGAACACCGGGGAGCTGTTTTTT
TRBJ1-1	few	TRBD1	16	TRBV4-2	CASSQGQGRVNTEAFF	TGTGCCAGCAGCCAAGGACAGGGGCGAGTGAACACTGAAGCTTTCTTT
TRBJ2-3	-	TRBD2	20	TRBV7-3	CASSYGTSGRGVYGTDTQYF	TGTGCCAGCAGCTATGGGACTAGCGGGAGAGGGGTTTATGGCACAGATACGCAGTATTTT
TRBJ2-5	few	-	16	TRBV6-5	CASSYSSKGGQETQYF	TGTGCCAGCAGTTACTCGAGTAAAGGGGGCCAAGAGACCCAGTACTTC
TRBJ2-1	-	TRBD2	15	TRBV18	CASSPPSGGNNEQFF	TGTGCCAGCTCACCACCTAGCGGGGGTAACAATGAGCAGTTCTTC
TRBJ2-5	few	-	14	TRBV5-1	CASSRWTDQETQYF	TGCGCCAGCAGCCGGTGGACGGATCAAGAGACCCAGTACTTC
TRBJ1-2	-	TRBD1	16	TRBV9	CASSVTGESANYGYTF	TGTGCCAGCAGCGTAACAGGGGAATCGGCTAACTATGGCTACACCTTC
TRBJ2-5	few	-	13	TRBV9	CASSVVFYGTQYF	TGTGCCAGCAGCGTAGTGTTTTATGGGACCCAGTACTTC
TRBJ2-3	-	-	14	TRBV12-3/TRBV12-4	CASSFRGARDTQYF	TGTGCCAGCAGTTTTAGGGGGGCGAGAGATACGCAGTATTTT
TRBJ2-1	once	TRBD2	15	TRBV12-3/TRBV12-4	CASRTTGGSYNEQFF	TGTGCCAGCAGGACTACGGGGGGCTCCTACAATGAGCAGTTCTTC
TRBJ2-1	few	-	15	TRBV5-1	CASSLEQGWNNEQFF	TGCGCCAGCAGCTTGGAGCAGGGATGGAACAATGAGCAGTTCTTC
TRBJ2-3	few	TRBD2	15	TRBV20-1	CSALRVAGGTDTQYF	TGCAGTGCCCTTAGGGTTGCGGGAGGCACAGATACGCAGTATTTT